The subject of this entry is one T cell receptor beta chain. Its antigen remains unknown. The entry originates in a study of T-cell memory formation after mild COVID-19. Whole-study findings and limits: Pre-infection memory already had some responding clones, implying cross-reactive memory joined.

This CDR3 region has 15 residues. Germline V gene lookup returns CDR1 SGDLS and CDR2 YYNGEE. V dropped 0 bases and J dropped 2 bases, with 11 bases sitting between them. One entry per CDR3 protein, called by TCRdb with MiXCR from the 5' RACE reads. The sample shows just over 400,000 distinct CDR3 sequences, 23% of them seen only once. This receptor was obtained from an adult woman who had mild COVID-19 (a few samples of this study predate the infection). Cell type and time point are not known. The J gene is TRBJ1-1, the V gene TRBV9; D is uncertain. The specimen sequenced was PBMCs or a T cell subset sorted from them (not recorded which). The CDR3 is CASSVDLLGNTEAFF. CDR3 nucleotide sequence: TGTGCCAGCAGCGTAGATTTGCTGGGAAACACTGAAGCTTTCTTT.